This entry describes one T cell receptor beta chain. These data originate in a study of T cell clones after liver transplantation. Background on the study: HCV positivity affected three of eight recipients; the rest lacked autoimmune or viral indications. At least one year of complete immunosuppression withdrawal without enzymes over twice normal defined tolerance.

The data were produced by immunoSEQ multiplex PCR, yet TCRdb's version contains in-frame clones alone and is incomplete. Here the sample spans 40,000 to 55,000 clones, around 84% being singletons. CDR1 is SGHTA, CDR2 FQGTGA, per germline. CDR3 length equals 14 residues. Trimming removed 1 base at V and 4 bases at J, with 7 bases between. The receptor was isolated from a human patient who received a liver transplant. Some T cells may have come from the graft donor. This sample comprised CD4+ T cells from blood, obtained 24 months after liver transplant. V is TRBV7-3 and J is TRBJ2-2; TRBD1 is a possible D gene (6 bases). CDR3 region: CASSLNRVTGELFF. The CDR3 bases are TGTGCCAGCAGCTTAAACAGGGTCACCGGGGAGCTGTTTTTT.